A selection of T cell receptor beta chains follows, all from one sample in a study of post-analysis software for immune sequencing data. TCRdb itself ran the PCR reads through MiXCR, one entry per CDR3 protein. Seen here are hundreds of thousands of distinct CDR3 sequences, about 27% observed once, and the top ten hold approximately 0.55%. Sequenced sample: blood. These receptors were taken from a girl between 10 and 17 years old with multiple sclerosis. Each CDR3 is given without its conserved first and last residue. The order of the fields is V gene, CDR3 protein.

v_gene: TRBV21-1
CDR3aa: ATSREIGETQY

v_gene: TRBV7-9
CDR3aa: ASSADVNTEAF

v_gene: TRBV4-3
CDR3aa: ASSQGEYSNEQF

v_gene: TRBV29-1
CDR3aa: SVQTTGDQPQH

v_gene: TRBV6-5
CDR3aa: ASSYSGVGETQY

v_gene: TRBV5-1
CDR3aa: ASSLFGQINYEQY

v_gene: TRBV20-1
CDR3aa: SARARQAIPYGYT

v_gene: TRBV12-3/TRBV12-4
CDR3aa: ASSKAANLNTGELF

v_gene: TRBV6-4
CDR3aa: ASSEGHPVAEAF

v_gene: TRBV12-3/TRBV12-4
CDR3aa: ASSTNIQGLQETQY

v_gene: TRBV3-1
CDR3aa: ASSQARSPLH

v_gene: TRBV7-9
CDR3aa: ASSSPSHRGIQSYEQY

v_gene: TRBV5-6
CDR3aa: ASSLAPTGVDGYT